This T cell receptor beta chain was sequenced for a study of shared clonotypes between healthy human individuals. Method: immunoSEQ multiplex PCR; TCRdb's copy keeps in-frame clones and lacks some. The sample holds around 2,000,000 clones, about 95% seen once. CDR1 SGHVS and CDR2 FNYEAQ come from the germline V gene. This CDR3 contains 13 residues. V lost 5 bases and J 2 bases, leaving 10 bases between the germline ends. A remark on this clone: Other DNA sequences in this specimen translate into the identical CDR3.

It was CD45RO-negative cells, positively selected for CCR7, that made up naive CD8 cells, with terminally differentiated effector memory CD45RA+ cells excluded. The TCR comes from a young man in good health. V gene TRBV7-6 combines with J gene TRBJ2-7; D is perhaps TRBD1 or TRBD2 (5 bases each). The source material was naive CD8+ T cells sorted from blood. CDR3 region: CASSPGAPYEQYF. CDR3 DNA: TGTGCCAGCAGCCCCGGGGCCCCCTACGAGCAGTACTTC.